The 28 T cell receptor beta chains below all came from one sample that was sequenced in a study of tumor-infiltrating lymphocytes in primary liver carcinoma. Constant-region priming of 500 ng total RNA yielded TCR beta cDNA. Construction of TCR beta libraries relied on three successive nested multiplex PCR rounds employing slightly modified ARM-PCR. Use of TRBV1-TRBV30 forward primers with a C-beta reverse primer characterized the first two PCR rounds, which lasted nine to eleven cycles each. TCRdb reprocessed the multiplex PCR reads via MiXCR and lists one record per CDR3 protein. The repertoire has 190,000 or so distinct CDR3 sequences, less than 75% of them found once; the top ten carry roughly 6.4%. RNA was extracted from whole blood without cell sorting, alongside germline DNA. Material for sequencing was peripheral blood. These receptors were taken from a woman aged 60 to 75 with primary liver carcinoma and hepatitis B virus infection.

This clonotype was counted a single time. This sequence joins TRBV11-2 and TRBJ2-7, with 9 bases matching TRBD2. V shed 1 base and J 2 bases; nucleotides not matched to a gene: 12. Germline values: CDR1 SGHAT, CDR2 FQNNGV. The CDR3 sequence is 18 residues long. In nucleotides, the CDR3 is TGTGCCAGCAGCTTAGGTCCTGCCGAGCTAGCGGGAACCTACGAGCAGTACTTC. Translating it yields CASSLGPAELAGTYEQYF.

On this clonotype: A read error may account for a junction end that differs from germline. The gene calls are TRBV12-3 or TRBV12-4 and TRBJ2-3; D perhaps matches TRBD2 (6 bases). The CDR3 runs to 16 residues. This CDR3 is CVSSLGRGIRTNTQYF. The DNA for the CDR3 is TGTGTCAGCAGTTTGGGACGCGGGATCCGCACAAATACGCAGTATTTT.

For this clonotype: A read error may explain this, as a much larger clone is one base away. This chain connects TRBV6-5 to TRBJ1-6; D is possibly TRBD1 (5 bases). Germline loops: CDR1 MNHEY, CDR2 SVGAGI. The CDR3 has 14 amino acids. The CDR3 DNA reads TGTGCCAGCAGGGTGGACATTTCTAACTCACCCCTCTACTTT. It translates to CASRVDISNSPLYF.

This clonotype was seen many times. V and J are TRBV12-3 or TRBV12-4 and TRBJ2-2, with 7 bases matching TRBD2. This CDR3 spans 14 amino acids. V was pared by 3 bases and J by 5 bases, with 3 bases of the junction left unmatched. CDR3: CASSLREKTGELFF. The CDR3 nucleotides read TGTGCCAGCAGTTTGCGGGAGAAGACCGGGGAGCTGTTTTTT.

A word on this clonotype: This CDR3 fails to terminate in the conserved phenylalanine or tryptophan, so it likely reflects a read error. CDR3 protein: CASNLVSNQPQHL. Here the CDR3 DNA reads TGTGCCAGCAACTTAGTTTCCAATCAGCCCCAGCATCTT. This rearrangement joins TRBV11-2 to TRBJ1-5; D call uncertain. The germline CDR1 and CDR2 sequences are SGHAT and FQNNGV. This CDR3 has 13 amino acids.

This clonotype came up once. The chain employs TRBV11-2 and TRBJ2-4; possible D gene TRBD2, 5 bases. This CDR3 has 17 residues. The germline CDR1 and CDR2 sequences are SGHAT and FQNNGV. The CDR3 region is CVRSQADPGIPKNIQYF. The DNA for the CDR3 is TGTGTCCGCAGCCAGGCCGACCCCGGGATTCCCAAAAACATTCAGTACTTC.

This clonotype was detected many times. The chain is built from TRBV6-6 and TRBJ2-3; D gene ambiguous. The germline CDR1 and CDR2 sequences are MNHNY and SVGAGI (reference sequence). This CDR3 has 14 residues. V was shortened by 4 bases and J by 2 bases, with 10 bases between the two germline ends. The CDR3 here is CASSSRPHTDTQYF. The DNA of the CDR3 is TGTGCCAGCAGTTCTAGACCACACACAGATACGCAGTATTTT.

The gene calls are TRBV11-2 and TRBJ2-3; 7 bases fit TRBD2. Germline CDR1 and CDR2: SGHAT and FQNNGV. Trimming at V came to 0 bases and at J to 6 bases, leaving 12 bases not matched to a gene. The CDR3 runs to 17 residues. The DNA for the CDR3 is TGTGCCAGCAGCTTAGATCAATTAGCGGGCTTTTTTGATACGCAGTATTTT. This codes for CASSLDQLAGFFDTQYF.

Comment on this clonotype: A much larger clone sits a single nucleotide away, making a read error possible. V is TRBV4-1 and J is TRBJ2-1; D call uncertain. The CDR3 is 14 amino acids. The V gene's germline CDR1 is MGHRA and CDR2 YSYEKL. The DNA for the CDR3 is TGCGCCGGCAGCCAAGTTGGGCAGTACAATGAGCAGTTCTTC. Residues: CAGSQVGQYNEQFF.

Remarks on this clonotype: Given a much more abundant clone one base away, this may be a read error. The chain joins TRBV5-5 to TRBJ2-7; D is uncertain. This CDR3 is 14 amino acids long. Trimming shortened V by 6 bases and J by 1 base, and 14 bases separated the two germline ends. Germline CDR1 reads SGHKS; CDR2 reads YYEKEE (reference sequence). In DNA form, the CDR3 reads TGTGCCAGCAACTTTAGAGCGCATTCCTACGAGCAGTACTTC. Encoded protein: CASNFRAHSYEQYF.

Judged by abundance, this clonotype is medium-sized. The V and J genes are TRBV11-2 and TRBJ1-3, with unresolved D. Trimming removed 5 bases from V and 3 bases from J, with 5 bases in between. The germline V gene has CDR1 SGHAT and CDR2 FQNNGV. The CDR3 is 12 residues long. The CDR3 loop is CASSHSGNTIYF. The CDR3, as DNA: TGTGCCAGCAGCCACAGTGGAAACACCATATATTTT.

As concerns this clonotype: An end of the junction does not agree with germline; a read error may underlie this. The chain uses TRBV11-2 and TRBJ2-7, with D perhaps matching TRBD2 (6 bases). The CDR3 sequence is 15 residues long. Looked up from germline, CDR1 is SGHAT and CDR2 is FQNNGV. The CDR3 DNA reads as TGTGCCAGCGGCTTATTGACGGGGGTGATCTACGAGCAGTATTTC. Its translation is CASGLLTGVIYEQYF. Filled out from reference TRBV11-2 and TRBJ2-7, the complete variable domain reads EAGVAQSPRYKIIEKRQSVAFWCNPISGHATLYWYQQILGQGPKLLIQFQNNGVVDDSQLPKDRFSAERLKGVDSTLKIQPAKLEDSAVYLCASGLLTGVIYEQYFGPGTRLTVT.

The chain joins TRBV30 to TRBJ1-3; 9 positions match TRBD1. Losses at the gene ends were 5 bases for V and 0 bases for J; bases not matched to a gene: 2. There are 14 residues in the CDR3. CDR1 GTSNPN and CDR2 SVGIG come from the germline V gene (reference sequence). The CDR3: CAWDRGASGNTIYF. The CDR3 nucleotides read TGTGCCTGGGACAGGGGGGCCTCTGGAAACACCATATATTTT. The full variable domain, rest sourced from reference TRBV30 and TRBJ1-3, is SQTIHQWPATLVQPVGSPLSLECTVEGTSNPNLYWYRQAAGRGLQLLFYSVGIGQISSEVPQNLSASRPQDRQFILSSKKLLLSDSGFYLCAWDRGASGNTIYFGEGSWLTVV.

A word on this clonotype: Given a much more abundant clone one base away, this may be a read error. CDR3 bases: TGTGCCTGGAGTGTATCGAGTATCGAGCAGTACTTC. Translating gives CAWSVSSIEQYF. The chain recombines TRBV30 with TRBJ2-7; D gene uncertain. Germline values: CDR1 GTSNPN, CDR2 SVGIG (reference sequence). V was shortened by 0 bases and J by 6 bases, with 9 bases between the two germline ends. CDR3 length: 12 amino acids.

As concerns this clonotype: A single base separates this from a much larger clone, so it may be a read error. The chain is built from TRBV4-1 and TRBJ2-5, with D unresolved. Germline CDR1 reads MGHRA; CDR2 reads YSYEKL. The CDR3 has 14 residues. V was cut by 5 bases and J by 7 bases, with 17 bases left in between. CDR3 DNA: TGCGCCAGCAGCTCATCGGCCTCCGTGGGGACCCAGTACTTC. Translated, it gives CASSSSASVGTQYF.

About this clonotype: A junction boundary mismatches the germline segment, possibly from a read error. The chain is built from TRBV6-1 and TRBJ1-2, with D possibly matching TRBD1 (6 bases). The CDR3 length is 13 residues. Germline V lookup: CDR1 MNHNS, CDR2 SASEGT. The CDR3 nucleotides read TGTGCCAGCAGTGAGTCGCAATCCGGGGGCTACGCCTTC. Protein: CASSESQSGGYAF.

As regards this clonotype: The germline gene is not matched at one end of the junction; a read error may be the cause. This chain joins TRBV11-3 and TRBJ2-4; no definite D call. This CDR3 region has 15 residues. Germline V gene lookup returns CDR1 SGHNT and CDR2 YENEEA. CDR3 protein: CTSSWEGPAKNIQYF. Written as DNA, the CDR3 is TGTACCAGCAGCTGGGAAGGGCCGGCCAAAAACATTCAGTACTTC. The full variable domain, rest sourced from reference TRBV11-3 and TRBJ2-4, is EAGVVQSPRYKIIEKKQPVAFWCNPISGHNTLYWYLQNLGQGPELLIRYENEEAVDDSQLPKDRFSAERLKGVDSTLKIQPAELGDSAVYLCTSSWEGPAKNIQYFGAGTRLSVL.

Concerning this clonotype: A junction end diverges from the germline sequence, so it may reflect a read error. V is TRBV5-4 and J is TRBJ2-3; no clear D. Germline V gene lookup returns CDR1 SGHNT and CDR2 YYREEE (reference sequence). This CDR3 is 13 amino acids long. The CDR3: CTSSTPAVDTQYF. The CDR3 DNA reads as TGTACCAGCAGCACCCCGGCCGTCGATACCCAGTATTTT. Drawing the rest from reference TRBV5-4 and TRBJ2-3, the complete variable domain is ETGVTQSPTHLIKTRGQQVTLRCSSQSGHNTVSWYQQALGQGPQFIFQYYREEENGRGNFPPRFSGLQFPNYSSELNVNALELDDSALYLCTSSTPAVDTQYFGPGTRLTVL.

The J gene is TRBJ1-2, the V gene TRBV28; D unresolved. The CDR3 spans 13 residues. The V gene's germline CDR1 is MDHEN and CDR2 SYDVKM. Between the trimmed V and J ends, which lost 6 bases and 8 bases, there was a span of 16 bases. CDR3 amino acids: CASSSGSVHGYTF. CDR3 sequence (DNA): TGTGCCAGCAGCTCCGGTTCGGTTCACGGCTACACCTTC.

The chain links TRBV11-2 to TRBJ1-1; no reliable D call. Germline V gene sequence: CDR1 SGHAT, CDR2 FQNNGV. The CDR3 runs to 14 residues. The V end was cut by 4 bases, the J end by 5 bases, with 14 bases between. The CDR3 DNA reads TGTGCCAGCAGCTCCGTCATAATCGGGACTGAAGCTTTCTTT. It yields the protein CASSSVIIGTEAFF.

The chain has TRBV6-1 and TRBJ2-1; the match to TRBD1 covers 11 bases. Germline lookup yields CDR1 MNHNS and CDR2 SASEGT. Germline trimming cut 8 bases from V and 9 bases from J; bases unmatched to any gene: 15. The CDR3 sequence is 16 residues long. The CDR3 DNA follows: TGTGCCAGCTACCCCACCGGGACAGGGGGTTTAGGTGAGCAGTTCTTC. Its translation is CASYPTGTGGLGEQFF.

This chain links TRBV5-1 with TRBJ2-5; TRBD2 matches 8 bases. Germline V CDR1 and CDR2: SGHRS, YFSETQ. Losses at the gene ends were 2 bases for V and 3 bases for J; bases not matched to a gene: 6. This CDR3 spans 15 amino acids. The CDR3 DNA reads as TGCGCCAGCAGCTTAAGCGGGAGCGCGGAAGAGACCCAGTACTTC. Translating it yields CASSLSGSAEETQYF.

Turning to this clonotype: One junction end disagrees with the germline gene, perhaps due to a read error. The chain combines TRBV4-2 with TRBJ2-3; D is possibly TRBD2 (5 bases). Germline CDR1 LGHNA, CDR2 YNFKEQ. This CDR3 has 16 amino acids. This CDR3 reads CATSSSESSVADTQYF. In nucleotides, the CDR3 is TGTGCCACCAGCTCCTCTGAGAGTAGCGTGGCAGATACGCAGTATTTT.

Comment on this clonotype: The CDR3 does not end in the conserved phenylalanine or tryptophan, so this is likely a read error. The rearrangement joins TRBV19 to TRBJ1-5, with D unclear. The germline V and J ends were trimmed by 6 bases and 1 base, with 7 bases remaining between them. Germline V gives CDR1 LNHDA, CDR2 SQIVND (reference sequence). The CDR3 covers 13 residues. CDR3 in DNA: TGTGCCAGTAGCTTGACAAGCAATCAGCCCCAGCATTCT. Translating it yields CASSLTSNQPQHS.

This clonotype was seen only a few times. The CDR3 region is CASSFRAGGGGNTIYF. CDR3 nucleotides: TGTGCCAGCAGCTTTCGGGCAGGGGGCGGTGGAAACACCATATATTTT. The chain recombines TRBV5-6 with TRBJ1-3, with 8 bases that match TRBD1. V shed 2 bases and J 3 bases; nucleotides not matched to a gene: 7. Per the germline V gene, CDR1 is SGHDT and CDR2 is YYEEEE. The CDR3 runs to 16 residues.

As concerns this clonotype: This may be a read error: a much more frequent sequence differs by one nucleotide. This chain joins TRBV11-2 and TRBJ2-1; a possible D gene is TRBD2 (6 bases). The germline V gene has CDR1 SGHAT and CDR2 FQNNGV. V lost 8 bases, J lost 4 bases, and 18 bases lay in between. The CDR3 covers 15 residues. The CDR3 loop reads CASGVPGLRYNEQFF. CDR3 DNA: TGTGCCAGCGGCGTCCCGGGACTCCGATACAATGAGCAGTTCTTC.

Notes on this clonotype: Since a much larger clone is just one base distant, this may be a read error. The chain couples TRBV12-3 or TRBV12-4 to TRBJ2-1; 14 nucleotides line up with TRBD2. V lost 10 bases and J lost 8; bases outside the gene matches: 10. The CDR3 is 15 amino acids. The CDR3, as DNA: TGTGCCATCAGCCGTGGACTAGCGGGAGGATATGAGCAGTTCTTC. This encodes CAISRGLAGGYEQFF.

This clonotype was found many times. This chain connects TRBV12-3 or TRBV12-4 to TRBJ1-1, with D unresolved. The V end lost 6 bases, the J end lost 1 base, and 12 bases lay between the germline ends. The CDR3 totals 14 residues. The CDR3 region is CASSPRTENTEAFF. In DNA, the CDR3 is TGTGCCAGCAGCCCCCGGACGGAGAACACTGAAGCTTTCTTT.